This T cell receptor beta chain was identified during a study of T cell repertoires in cytomegalovirus infection (dated by TCRdb to between 2018 and 2021). For the study in its entirety: Alongside well-studied HLA-B-restricted epitopes, the peptide stimulations were aimed at recently identified HLA-C-restricted CMV epitopes, whose presentation resists viral immunomodulation. Donor HLA type was relevant to the analysis, because carriage of CMV infection together with the matching HLA type was indicated by public TCR beta signatures. The full study reports these points: In both this cohort and an independent cohort of more than 350 donors, the cumulative frequency of public TCR beta family members distinguished carriers of CMV infection plus the relevant HLA type. The ex vivo response was dominated by HLA-C-restricted CMV-specific TCR beta clonotypes, which also provided the single most frequent clonotype in two of eight donors.

Spanning cysteine to phenylalanine, the CDR3 consists of 18 amino acids. The kept DNA is CDR3 alone, 54 bases in frame from the first base. According to the germline V gene (reference sequence), CDR1 reads LNHDA and CDR2 reads SQIVND. V and J are truncated by 7 bases and 2 bases respectively, leaving an intervening sequence of 24 bases. Sequencing relied on an Illumina HiSeq 1500. TCRdb applied fastp at Q25 and MiXCR to the public reads, then kept only in-frame beta chains. Duplicate CDR3 protein sequences are folded into a single record with the most common DNA and genes. The sample data list roughly 340,000 distinct CDR3 sequences, and just under 30% of these were observed just once. Approximately 20% of the sample belongs to the ten largest clones. Reading the label with the study, this specimen's treatment or condition is: in vitro stimulation with specific CMV peptide epitopes to enrich CMV-specific T cells.

In this sample, this clonotype turned up a few times. Its binding antigen is unknown. No clone much larger than this one lies a single base away; base qualities are absent. This material consisted of cultured PBMCs, taken from culture after CMV antigen stimulation. This receptor chain uses TRBV19 and TRBJ1-5, with a weak D call of TRBD1 (6 bases match). This receptor was identified in a human donor in good health (CMV status not recorded). Some clones in this sample may be carry-over from other donors' samples. For the CDR3, the sequence is CASTKRGRGAWGNQPQHF. The nucleotides are TGTGCCAGTACCAAGAGGGGACGGGGGGCTTGGGGCAATCAGCCCCAGCATTTT.